The 13 T cell receptor beta chains presented below share a single source sample, sequenced in a study of blood T cell repertoires in COVID-19. Assay: immunoSEQ multiplex PCR; the TCRdb copy retains only in-frame clones and omits some. The sample has some 83,000 clones, 82% seen once. Sequencing used peripheral blood. These receptors were taken from a human donor in a cohort sampled during active COVID-19.

The rearrangement joins TRBV6-5 to TRBJ2-5; the match to TRBD2 covers 12 bases. This CDR3 comprises 14 residues. Trimming at V came to 7 bases and at J to 4 bases, leaving 4 bases not matched to a gene. Germline lookup yields CDR1 MNHEY and CDR2 SVGAGI. The CDR3 reads CASTLTSGGETQYF. The CDR3 DNA reads TGTGCCAGCACCCTGACTAGCGGGGGAGAGACCCAGTACTTC.

The chain carries TRBV28 and TRBJ2-1; the match to TRBD2 covers 8 bases. This CDR3 spans 16 amino acids. The V gene's germline CDR1 is MDHEN and CDR2 SYDVKM. The V gene end was trimmed by 4 bases and the J gene end by 3 bases; junction bases not matched to a gene: 8. The chain's CDR3 is CASSSSGTRNYNEQFF. The CDR3, as DNA: TGTGCCAGCAGTTCCTCCGGGACTAGAAACTACAATGAGCAGTTCTTC.

This rearrangement joins TRBV11-2 to TRBJ2-3, with D perhaps TRBD2 (5 bases). CDR1 SGHAT and CDR2 FQNNGV come from the germline V gene. The CDR3 runs 13 residues. Trimming shortened V by 8 bases and J by 2 bases, and 11 bases separated the two germline ends. CDR3 DNA sequence: TGTGCCAGCTTCGGACTTTTCACAGATACGCAGTATTTT. It codes for CASFGLFTDTQYF. The full variable domain, rest sourced from reference TRBV11-2 and TRBJ2-3, is EAGVAQSPRYKIIEKRQSVAFWCNPISGHATLYWYQQILGQGPKLLIQFQNNGVVDDSQLPKDRFSAERLKGVDSTLKIQPAKLEDSAVYLCASFGLFTDTQYFGPGTRLTVL.

J is TRBJ1-5 and V is TRBV30; 8 nucleotides match TRBD1. The CDR3 sequence is 15 residues long. Germline V gene data show CDR1 as GTSNPN and CDR2 as SVGIG (reference sequence). The J segment lost 4 bases and the V segment lost 1 base, leaving 6 bases of the junction unmatched. DNA of the CDR3: TGTGCCTGGAGTGATGGACAGGGTCTGAATCAGCCCCAGCATTTT. Its translation is CAWSDGQGLNQPQHF. Full variable domain (outside the CDR3, taken from reference TRBV30 and TRBJ1-5): SQTIHQWPATLVQPVGSPLSLECTVEGTSNPNLYWYRQAAGRGLQLLFYSVGIGQISSEVPQNLSASRPQDRQFILSSKKLLLSDSGFYLCAWSDGQGLNQPQHFGDGTRLSIL.

The chain has TRBV28 and TRBJ2-6; 8 nucleotides line up with TRBD1. The CDR3 is 18 amino acids. CDR1 is MDHEN, CDR2 SYDVKM, per germline. Unmatched junction bases numbered 9, after V lost 5 bases and J lost 0 bases. The CDR3 sequence: CASSIPGQAASGANVLTF. CDR3 bases: TGTGCCAGCAGTATTCCGGGACAGGCAGCCTCTGGGGCCAACGTCCTGACTTTC.

The chain joins TRBV5-6 to TRBJ2-3; 8 nucleotides align to TRBD1. The germline V gene has CDR1 SGHDT and CDR2 YYEEEE. The CDR3 has 16 residues. V dropped 5 bases and J dropped 6; count of bases not matched to a gene: 14. The CDR3 sequence: CASSSDRGPRGDTQYF. The CDR3 DNA reads TGTGCCAGCAGTAGTGACAGGGGCCCCCGGGGGGATACGCAGTATTTT.

The chain has TRBV29-1 and TRBJ1-2, with D unresolved. The V gene lost 2 bases and the J gene lost 5 bases, with 6 bases spanning the gap. Germline values: CDR1 SQVTM, CDR2 ANQGSEA. The CDR3 loop spans 11 amino acids. The CDR3 is CSVETEYGYTF. CDR3 nucleotide sequence: TGCAGCGTTGAAACAGAATATGGCTACACCTTC.

There are a few counts of this clone. V gene TRBV20-1 combines with J gene TRBJ2-7, with TRBD1 matching 9 bases. The germline V gene encodes CDR1 DFQATT and CDR2 SNEGSKA (reference sequence). This CDR3 has 14 residues. With 3 bases clipped from V and 6 bases from J, the junction kept 9 bases outside the gene matches. The CDR3 sequence is CSASSGGGQGEQYF. DNA for the CDR3: TGCAGTGCTAGTTCGGGCGGGGGACAGGGCGAGCAGTACTTC.

CDR3 sequence: CASSYSDSYNQPQHF. CDR3 bases: TGTGCCAGCAGTTACTCCGACAGCTACAATCAGCCCCAGCATTTT. V and J are TRBV6-6 and TRBJ1-5; tentatively, D is TRBD1 (5 bases). Trimming cost V 0 bases and J 3 bases, with 9 bases left between them. Germline CDR1 MNHNY, CDR2 SVGAGI (reference sequence). This CDR3 spans 15 amino acids.

This clone turned up a few times. V usage is TRBV23-1 and J usage is TRBJ2-3; 9 bases match TRBD1. TRBV23-1 is assigned to the ORF class and has an uncertain function. This CDR3 is 17 amino acids long. The trim removed 4 bases at V and 2 bases at J, leaving 10 bases unmatched. CDR3: CASSPIAGTGTTDTQYF. The CDR3 coding sequence is TGCGCCAGCAGTCCCATCGCCGGGACAGGGACCACAGATACGCAGTATTTT.

This chain uses TRBV19 with TRBJ1-4; 7 bases map to TRBD1. J was trimmed by 0 bases and V by 7 bases; bases with no gene match: 8. The CDR3 runs to 16 residues. The germline CDR1 and CDR2 sequences are LNHDA and SQIVND (reference sequence). The DNA for the CDR3 is TGTGCCAGTAATCGGGACAGATATGCAACTAATGAAAAACTGTTTTTT. It specifies CASNRDRYATNEKLFF. The whole variable domain, remainder taken from reference TRBV19 and TRBJ1-4, is DGGITQSPKYLFRKEGQNVTLSCEQNLNHDAMYWYRQDPGQGLRLIYYSQIVNDFQKGDIAEGYSVSREKKESFPLTVTSAQKNPTAFYLCASNRDRYATNEKLFFGSGTQLSVL.

CDR3 loop: CASSEPDREQYF. CDR3 DNA sequence: TGTGCCAGCAGTGAACCGGACAGAGAGCAGTACTTC. J is TRBJ2-7 and V is TRBV6-1; weak D call: TRBD1 (6 bases). Germline V gene data show CDR1 as MNHNS and CDR2 as SASEGT. The CDR3 consists of 12 residues. With 2 bases removed from V and 7 bases from J, the gap between germline ends came to 9 bases.

V and J are TRBV4-2 and TRBJ2-7, with D tentatively TRBD2 (7 bases). Germline CDR1 and CDR2: LGHNA and YNFKEQ. This CDR3 contains 14 residues. With 1 base removed from V and 8 bases from J, the gap between germline ends came to 15 bases. The CDR3, as DNA: TGTGCCAGCAGCCAAGTAGGGGGGGGGCCCCAGCAGTACTTC. It encodes CASSQVGGGPQQYF.